The 29 T cell receptor beta chains in this list originate from one sample, sequenced in a study of blood T cells in healthy people across ages. Together with a sample-barcoded 5' primer, a J-beta primer mix was included in a second PCR lasting roughly 6 to 12 cycles. TCRdb reprocessed the 5' RACE reads with MiXCR, giving one entry per CDR3 protein. The table includes fewer than 650,000 distinct CDR3 sequences, roughly a quarter detected once. In addition, the sample was reused for a study of T cells of mothers and their children.

The sample consisted of blood. These receptors were obtained from a boy between 2 and 10 years old in good health.

This clonotype was found a few times. The chain uses TRBV23-1 and TRBJ1-3; unclear D gene. TRBV23-1 is an open reading frame whose function is uncertain. The germline V and J ends were trimmed by 3 bases and 0 bases, with 9 bases remaining between them. The CDR3 is 15 residues long. The CDR3 nucleotides are TGCGCCAGCAGTCACGACGGTGACTCTGGAAACACCATATATTTT. Encoded protein: CASSHDGDSGNTIYF.

DNA for the CDR3: TGTGCCAGCAGTTACCTTAGGGATGCAAGCGGGGAGCTGTTTTTT. Translation gives CASSYLRDASGELFF. The chain couples TRBV6-5 to TRBJ2-2, with D unclear. With 2 bases removed from V and 7 bases from J, the gap between germline ends came to 14 bases. Germline V lookup: CDR1 MNHEY, CDR2 SVGAGI. The CDR3 is 15 amino acids.

This clonotype was seen only a few times. V gene TRBV20-1 combines with J gene TRBJ2-2; 8 bases fit TRBD1. The CDR3 is 15 amino acids. Germline values: CDR1 DFQATT, CDR2 SNEGSKA (reference sequence). J was trimmed by 1 base and V by 1 base; bases with no gene match: 2. CDR3 in DNA: TGCAGTGCTAGAGGGGGGACAGGGAACACCGGGGAGCTGTTTTTT. Its translation is CSARGGTGNTGELFF.

This sequence joins TRBV5-6 and TRBJ1-2, with a tentative D call TRBD1 (6 bases). Deletions cut 4 bases from V and 7 bases from J, with 17 bases between. Germline V gene data show CDR1 as SGHDT and CDR2 as YYEEEE. This CDR3 has 14 residues. Here the CDR3 reads CASSRDTGNGGYTF. The CDR3 DNA follows: TGTGCCAGCAGCCGGGATACAGGGAATGGTGGCTACACCTTC.

The chain links TRBV25-1 to TRBJ2-6; D unresolved. CDR3 length: 18 residues. The germline V gene has CDR1 MGHDK and CDR2 SYGVNS. Trimming pared 1 base from V and 1 base from J, leaving 14 bases between. CDR3 sequence: CASSESEGLWSGANVLTF. The CDR3 coding sequence is TGTGCCAGCAGTGAATCAGAAGGTTTGTGGTCTGGGGCCAACGTCCTGACTTTC.

This chain uses TRBV9 with TRBJ1-2; D is uncertain. Germline V gives CDR1 SGDLS, CDR2 YYNGEE. CDR3 size: 12 residues. V was shortened by 3 bases and J by 9 bases, with 12 bases between the two germline ends. Here the CDR3 DNA reads TGTGCCAGCAGCGCCCAGTGGATGAGCTACACCTTC. Protein sequence: CASSAQWMSYTF. The variable domain in full, completed from reference TRBV9 and TRBJ1-2, reads DSGVTQTPKHLITATGQRVTLRCSPRSGDLSVYWYQQSLDQGLQFLIQYYNGEERAKGNILERFSAQQFPDLHSELNLSSLELGDSALYFCASSAQWMSYTFGSGTRLTVV.

This clonotype was observed at least ten times. As DNA, the CDR3 is TGTGCCAGCAGCCATGGGTCCAAAAACATTCAGTACTTC. This gives the protein CASSHGSKNIQYF. The chain joins TRBV7-6 to TRBJ2-4; D uncertain. The CDR3 contains 13 residues. Deletions cut 5 bases from V and 2 bases from J, with 7 bases between. Germline V CDR1 and CDR2: SGHVS, FNYEAQ.

The gene calls are TRBV4-2 and TRBJ1-4, with TRBD1 matching over 7 bases. The germline gives CDR1 LGHNA, CDR2 YNFKEQ. The CDR3 length is 15 residues. Germline trimming cut 1 base from V and 8 bases from J; bases unmatched to any gene: 7. CDR3 coding DNA: TGTGCCAGCAGCCAAGTGGGACAGAACAACGAAAAACTGTTTTTT. This sequence encodes CASSQVGQNNEKLFF.

V is TRBV12-3 or TRBV12-4 and J is TRBJ1-2; D unclear. CDR3 length: 14 amino acids. V dropped 0 bases and J dropped 9 bases, with 14 bases sitting between them. The CDR3 spells CASSLASRLESYTF. In nucleotides, the CDR3 is TGTGCCAGCAGTTTAGCGTCCCGCCTGGAAAGCTACACCTTC.

This clonotype was recorded a few times. The chain has TRBV12-3 or TRBV12-4 and TRBJ1-2; a weak D match, TRBD1 (6 bases). V shed 5 bases and J shed 7 bases, with 14 bases lying between them. The CDR3 extends over 13 amino acids. The CDR3 DNA reads TGTGCCAGCAGTCCGTTGGCAGGGGCTGGCTACACCTTC. The encoded protein is CASSPLAGAGYTF.

The chain employs TRBV7-2 and TRBJ2-4; 8 bases map to TRBD1. V shed 9 bases, J shed 2 bases, and the junction held 6 bases outside the gene matches. CDR1 and CDR2 from the germline V gene are SGHTA and FQGNSA. The CDR3 covers 14 residues. Here the CDR3 DNA reads TGTGCCAGTTCGGACAGGGTAACCAAAAACATTCAGTACTTC. Translating it yields CASSDRVTKNIQYF.

In its sample, this clonotype was seen a few times. V gene TRBV5-1 combines with J gene TRBJ2-2; 7 positions agree with TRBD1. The V gene's germline CDR1 is SGHRS and CDR2 YFSETQ. The V and J ends lost 0 bases and 4 bases, in that order; junction bases with no gene match: 12. The CDR3 contains 18 residues. In DNA, the CDR3 is TGCGCCAGCAGCTTGGATGGGACAGCTTTACGAGGCACCGGGGAGCTGTTTTTT. Translation: CASSLDGTALRGTGELFF.

In its sample, this clonotype was seen a few times. The chain combines TRBV30 with TRBJ2-3; D not certain. This CDR3 comprises 14 residues. V was clipped by 4 bases and J by 4 bases, with 15 bases between them. The germline V gene has CDR1 GTSNPN and CDR2 SVGIG (reference sequence). CDR3 bases: TGTGCCTGGACCCCGGGTCCCCTCTCAGATACGCAGTATTTT. Amino acids: CAWTPGPLSDTQYF.

The rearrangement links TRBV12-3 or TRBV12-4 to TRBJ2-2; D is unclear. Trimming took 3 bases from V and 0 from J, leaving 8 bases between them. The CDR3 is 15 amino acids. The CDR3 reads CASSLRQTNTGELFF. The CDR3 DNA is TGTGCCAGCAGTTTGCGGCAGACGAACACCGGGGAGCTGTTTTTT.

The chain combines TRBV20-1 with TRBJ2-7; TRBD1 is a possible D gene (5 bases). Germline CDR1 is DFQATT and CDR2 is SNEGSKA (reference sequence). Trimming cost V 0 bases and J 4 bases, with 7 bases left between them. The CDR3 has 12 amino acids. Written as DNA, the CDR3 is TGCAGTGCTAGAGATAGGGGTTACGAGCAGTACTTC. It translates to CSARDRGYEQYF.

J is TRBJ2-1 and V is TRBV12-3 or TRBV12-4; D possibly uses TRBD1 or TRBD2 (6 bases each). This CDR3 is 15 amino acids long. Trimming stripped 7 bases from V and 7 bases from J, with 20 bases between. In DNA form, the CDR3 reads TGTGCCAGCATCCCTCCATCGGGGGCCAAAAATGAGCAGTTCTTC. This gives the protein CASIPPSGAKNEQFF.

The CDR3 region has the DNA TGTGCCAGCAGCTTAGAAGCTAGCGGGAGTATACACGAGCAGTACTTC. This gives the protein CASSLEASGSIHEQYF. The rearrangement uses TRBV11-2 and TRBJ2-7; 10 bases fit TRBD2. From germline, CDR1 is SGHAT and CDR2 FQNNGV. The CDR3 runs 16 residues. J lost 5 bases, V lost 0 bases, and 7 bases had no gene match. The full variable domain, rest sourced from reference TRBV11-2 and TRBJ2-7, is EAGVAQSPRYKIIEKRQSVAFWCNPISGHATLYWYQQILGQGPKLLIQFQNNGVVDDSQLPKDRFSAERLKGVDSTLKIQPAKLEDSAVYLCASSLEASGSIHEQYFGPGTRLTVT.

The gene calls are TRBV6-1 and TRBJ2-7; D call uncertain. The V end lost 2 bases, the J end lost 2 bases, and 7 bases lay between the germline ends. Germline V gene sequence: CDR1 MNHNS, CDR2 SASEGT. The CDR3 loop spans 13 amino acids. CDR3 in amino acids: CASSEQVAYEQYF. The CDR3 nucleotides read TGTGCCAGCAGTGAACAGGTAGCCTACGAGCAGTACTTC.

This clonotype was recorded once. J is TRBJ2-7 and V is TRBV2; possible D gene TRBD1, 6 bases. With 5 bases removed from V and 4 bases from J, the gap between germline ends came to 15 bases. The CDR3 runs to 14 residues. Germline loops: CDR1 SNHLY, CDR2 FYNNEI. CDR3 loop: CASSFKQGYYEQYF. In DNA form, the CDR3 reads TGTGCCAGCAGTTTCAAACAGGGATATTACGAGCAGTACTTC.

In its sample, this clonotype was seen a few times. V gene TRBV25-1 combines with J gene TRBJ2-5, with D possibly TRBD1 on 5 matching bases. Matching the DNA end better, TRBJ2-1 makes the J call doubtful. Germline loops: CDR1 MGHDK, CDR2 SYGVNS. The CDR3 is 13 residues long. CDR3 bases: TGTGCCAGCAGTGTCGACAGCAACAATGAGCAGTTCTTC. It is translated as CASSVDSNNEQFF.

The sample holds a few counts of this clonotype. The CDR3 reads CASSSGQGKRIGANVLTF. The CDR3 region has the DNA TGTGCCAGCAGCTCCGGACAGGGGAAGAGAATTGGGGCCAACGTCCTGACTTTC. The rearrangement uses TRBV7-3 and TRBJ2-6; 9 bases match TRBD1. This CDR3 region has 18 residues. The germline V gene encodes CDR1 SGHTA and CDR2 FQGTGA. V lost 4 bases to trimming and J lost 3 bases; unmatched junction nucleotides: 10.

J is TRBJ1-1 and V is TRBV20-1; no clear D gene. The CDR3 length is 13 residues. V lost 5 bases to trimming and J lost 6 bases, with 16 bases between them. In germline, CDR1 is DFQATT, CDR2 SNEGSKA (reference sequence). For the CDR3, the DNA is TGCAGTGCTGCAGCTCCATCAGCCGCTGAAGCTTTCTTT. Residues: CSAAAPSAAEAFF.

This chain links TRBV30 with TRBJ2-2; 9 nucleotides line up with TRBD2. The CDR3 contains 16 residues. Per germline, CDR1 GTSNPN and CDR2 SVGIG (reference sequence). The trim removed 2 bases at V and 5 bases at J, leaving 9 bases unmatched. The CDR3, as DNA: TGTGCCTGGAGTAACTTAGCGGGGGTTTTGACCGGGGAGCTGTTTTTT. The encoded protein is CAWSNLAGVLTGELFF.

The gene calls are TRBV20-1 and TRBJ2-7; 14 bases map to TRBD2. This CDR3 spans 17 amino acids. Per germline, CDR1 DFQATT and CDR2 SNEGSKA (reference sequence). J gave up 1 base and V 3 bases, and 8 bases lay outside the gene matches. In DNA, the CDR3 is TGCAGTGCTAGTCCGACTAGCGGGAGGGTTTATTCCTACGAGCAGTACTTC. Protein: CSASPTSGRVYSYEQYF.

This clonotype was seen a few times. The chain links TRBV2 to TRBJ2-5; 9 nucleotides line up with TRBD2. Germline trimming cut 8 bases from V and 2 bases from J; bases unmatched to any gene: 12. In germline, CDR1 is SNHLY, CDR2 FYNNEI. The CDR3 loop spans 16 amino acids. The CDR3 is CASAVAGTSYQETQYF. In DNA form, the CDR3 reads TGTGCCAGCGCAGTCGCCGGGACTAGCTATCAAGAGACCCAGTACTTC. Together with reference TRBV2 and TRBJ2-5, the CDR3 gives the full variable domain: EPEVTQTPSHQVTQMGQEVILRCVPISNHLYFYWYRQILGQKVEFLVSFYNNEISEKSEIFDDQFSVERPDGSNFTLKIRSTKLEDSAMYFCASAVAGTSYQETQYFGPGTRLLVL.

This rearrangement joins TRBV20-1 to TRBJ2-3, with 12 bases matching TRBD2. With 0 bases clipped from V and 2 bases from J, the junction kept 12 bases outside the gene matches. The germline V gene has CDR1 DFQATT and CDR2 SNEGSKA (reference sequence). The CDR3 loop spans 19 amino acids. The CDR3 sequence: CSARDVAASGRVFTDTQYF. The CDR3 DNA reads TGCAGTGCTAGAGATGTGGCGGCTAGCGGGAGGGTATTCACAGATACGCAGTATTTT.

The J gene is TRBJ1-2, the V gene TRBV2, with D possibly TRBD1 on 6 matching bases. The V and J ends lost 1 base and 0 bases respectively, with 15 bases between them. Germline CDR1 and CDR2: SNHLY and FYNNEI. This CDR3 contains 17 residues. This chain's CDR3 is CASSEEADRFSNYGYTF. The CDR3 DNA reads as TGTGCCAGCAGTGAAGAGGCGGACAGATTTTCTAACTATGGCTACACCTTC.

This clonotype came up a few times. The chain employs TRBV7-9 and TRBJ2-5; 10 nucleotides line up with TRBD2. The J call is doubtful: the DNA matches TRBJ2-7 better. The CDR3 loop spans 16 amino acids. The germline V gene has CDR1 SEHNR and CDR2 FQNEAQ (reference sequence). CDR3 protein: CALGGSGRFRQDEQYF. CDR3 sequence (DNA): TGTGCCTTAGGGGGTAGCGGGAGGTTCCGCCAGGACGAGCAGTACTTC.

This clonotype turned up a few times. The chain carries TRBV9 and TRBJ2-3; D uncertain. The CDR3 runs to 15 residues. With 2 bases removed from V and 6 bases from J, the gap between germline ends came to 16 bases. CDR1 and CDR2 (germline): SGDLS, YYNGEE. As DNA, the CDR3 is TGTGCCAGCAGCGTGAACTACTCCCCAGTGGATACGCAGTATTTT. Its protein product is CASSVNYSPVDTQYF.